The TCR beta chain under discussion was sequenced for a study of shared clonotypes between healthy human individuals. At the level of the study: Used for every donor were three CD4 naive, three CD4 memory, two CD8 naive and one CD8 memory plate. The study, taken as a whole, reports: Clonotypes that were shared across a handful of donors made up approximately 5.1% of naive CD4 clonotypes. Memory subsets generally showed lower estimated richness than naive subsets.

The CDR3 is 15 residues long. V was shortened by 0 bases and J by 3 bases, with 12 bases between the two germline ends. Germline V gene sequence: CDR1 SNHLY, CDR2 FYNNEI. Data came from immunoSEQ multiplex PCR; TCRdb stores just in-frame clones and leaves some out. Altogether approximately 600,000 clones are present, about 95% being singletons, with the ten largest covering approximately 0.12%. A remark on this clone: Its antigen is undetermined.

Selected positively for CCR7 and CD45RO-negative, naive CD8 cells excluded terminally differentiated effector memory CD45RA+ cells. The TCR was taken from a woman in her twenties or thirties in good health. Material: naive CD8+ T cells sorted from blood. J is TRBJ2-7 and V is TRBV2; D unclear. CDR3 loop: CASSEALTAGYEQYF. The CDR3 nucleotides read TGTGCCAGCAGTGAAGCGCTAACAGCCGGCTACGAGCAGTACTTC.